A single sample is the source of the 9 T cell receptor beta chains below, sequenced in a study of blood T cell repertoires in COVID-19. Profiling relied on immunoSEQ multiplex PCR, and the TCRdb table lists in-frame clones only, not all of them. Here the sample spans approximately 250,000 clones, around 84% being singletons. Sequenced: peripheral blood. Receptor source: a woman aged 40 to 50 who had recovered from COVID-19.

The CDR3 nucleotides read TGCGCCAGCAGCCCCAACCTGGCGGTGGACTATGGCTACACCTTC. Translating gives CASSPNLAVDYGYTF. The V call is TRBV5-1, the J call TRBJ1-2; D gene unclear. The V end was cut by 4 bases, the J end by 3 bases, with 16 bases between. CDR1 and CDR2 from the germline V gene are SGHRS and YFSETQ. CDR3 size: 15 residues. Filled out from reference TRBV5-1 and TRBJ1-2, the complete variable domain reads KAGVTQTPRYLIKTRGQQVTLSCSPISGHRSVSWYQQTPGQGLQFLFEYFSETQRNKGNFPGRFSGRQFSNSRSEMNVSTLELGDSALYLCASSPNLAVDYGYTFGSGTRLTVV.

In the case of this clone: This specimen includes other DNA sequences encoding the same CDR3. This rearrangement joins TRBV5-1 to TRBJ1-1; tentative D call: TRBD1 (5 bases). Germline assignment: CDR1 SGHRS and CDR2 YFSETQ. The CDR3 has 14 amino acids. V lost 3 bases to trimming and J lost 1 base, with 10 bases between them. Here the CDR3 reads CASSSQGGNTEAFF. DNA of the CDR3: TGCGCCAGCAGCTCGCAGGGTGGGAACACTGAAGCTTTCTTT.

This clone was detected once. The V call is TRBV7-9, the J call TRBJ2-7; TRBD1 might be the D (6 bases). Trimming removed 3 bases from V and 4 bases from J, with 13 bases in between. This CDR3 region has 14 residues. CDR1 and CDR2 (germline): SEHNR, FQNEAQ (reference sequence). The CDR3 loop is CASSFSTGRYEQYF. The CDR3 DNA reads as TGTGCCAGCAGCTTTTCAACAGGGCGTTACGAGCAGTACTTC. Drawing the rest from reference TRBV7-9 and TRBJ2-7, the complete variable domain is DTGVSQNPRHKITKRGQNVTFRCDPISEHNRLYWYRQTLGQGPEFLTYFQNEAQLEKSRLLSDRFSAERPKGSFSTLEIQRTEQGDSAMYLCASSFSTGRYEQYFGPGTRLTVT.

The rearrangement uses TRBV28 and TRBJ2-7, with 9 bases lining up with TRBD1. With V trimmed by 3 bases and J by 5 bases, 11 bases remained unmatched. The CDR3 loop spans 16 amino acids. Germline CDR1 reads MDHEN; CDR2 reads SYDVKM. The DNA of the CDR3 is TGTGCCAGCAGTTTTGCTTCCGGGACAGGGAGGAACGAGCAGTACTTC. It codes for CASSFASGTGRNEQYF.

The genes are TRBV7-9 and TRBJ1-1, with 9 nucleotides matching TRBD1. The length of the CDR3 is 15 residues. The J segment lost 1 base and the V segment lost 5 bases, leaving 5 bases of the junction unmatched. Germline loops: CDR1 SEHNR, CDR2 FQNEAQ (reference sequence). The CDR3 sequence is CASSTRTGENTEAFF. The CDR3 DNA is TGTGCCAGCAGCACGCGGACAGGGGAGAACACTGAAGCTTTCTTT.

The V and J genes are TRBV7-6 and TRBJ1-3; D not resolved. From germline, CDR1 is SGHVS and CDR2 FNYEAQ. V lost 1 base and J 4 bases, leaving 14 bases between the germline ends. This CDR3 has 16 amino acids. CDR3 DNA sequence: TGTGCCAGCAGCTTAGGGCGGGTGGGCAGCGGAAACACCATATATTTT. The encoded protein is CASSLGRVGSGNTIYF.

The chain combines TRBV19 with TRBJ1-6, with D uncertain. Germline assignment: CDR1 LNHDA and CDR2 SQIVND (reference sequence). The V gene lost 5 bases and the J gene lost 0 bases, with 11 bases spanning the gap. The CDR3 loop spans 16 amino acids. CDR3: CASSGAGGSYNSPLHF. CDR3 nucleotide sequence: TGTGCCAGTAGTGGCGCAGGAGGCTCCTATAATTCACCCCTCCACTTT.

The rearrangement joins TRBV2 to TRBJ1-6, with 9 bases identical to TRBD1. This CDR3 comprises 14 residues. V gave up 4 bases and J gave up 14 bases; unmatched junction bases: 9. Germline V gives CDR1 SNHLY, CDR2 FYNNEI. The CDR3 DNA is TGTGCCAGCAGTGTAGGACAGGGGATTCTGACCCTCCACTTT. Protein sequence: CASSVGQGILTLHF. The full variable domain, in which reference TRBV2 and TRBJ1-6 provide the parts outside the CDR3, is EPEVTQTPSHQVTQMGQEVILRCVPISNHLYFYWYRQILGQKVEFLVSFYNNEISEKSEIFDDQFSVERPDGSNFTLKIRSTKLEDSAMYFCASSVGQGILTLHFGNGTRLTVT.

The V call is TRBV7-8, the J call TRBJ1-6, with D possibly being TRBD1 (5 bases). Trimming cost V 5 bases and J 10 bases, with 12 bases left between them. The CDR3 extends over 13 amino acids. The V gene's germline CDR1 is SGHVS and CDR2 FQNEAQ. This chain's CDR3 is CASSNLRVSPLHF. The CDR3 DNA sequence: TGTGCCAGCAGCAACCTCAGGGTGTCACCCCTCCACTTT.